One sample yielded the 20 T cell receptor beta chains listed below, sequenced in a study of T cell responses to AZD1222 COVID-19 vaccine. The protocol was immunoSEQ multiplex PCR, while the TCRdb copy is restricted to in-frame clones and leaves out a portion. This table has over 100,000 clones, around 90% appearing once. Sequences were derived from peripheral blood, sampled on day 0 of AZD1222 vaccination. All receptors derive from an adult in good health.

The chain uses TRBV7-8 and TRBJ1-1, with 7 bases identical to TRBD1. CDR1 is SGHVS and CDR2 is FQNEAQ in the germline V gene. This CDR3 region has 15 residues. V shed 4 bases, J shed 5 bases, and the junction held 10 bases outside the gene matches. The CDR3 region has the DNA TGTGCCAGCAGCTCCTCGCAAGGGGGCCGTACTGAAGCTTTCTTT. It is translated as CASSSSQGGRTEAFF.

This chain uses TRBV12-5 with TRBJ2-1; D unclear. CDR1 is LGHNT, CDR2 FRNRAP, per germline. V shed 3 bases and J shed 5 bases, with 2 bases lying between them. CDR3 length: 11 residues. The CDR3 sequence is CASGFNNEQFF. As DNA, the CDR3 is TGTGCTAGTGGTTTTAACAATGAGCAGTTCTTC.

V is TRBV4-1 and J is TRBJ2-7; D is undetermined. This CDR3 is 13 amino acids long. Per germline, CDR1 MGHRA and CDR2 YSYEKL. With 1 base removed from V and 5 bases from J, the gap between germline ends came to 9 bases. In DNA, the CDR3 is TGCGCCAGCAGCCAAGGTCCATTAGACGAGCAGTACTTC. Translated: CASSQGPLDEQYF.

The V and J genes are TRBV9 and TRBJ2-3, with TRBD2 matching 14 bases. With V trimmed by 3 bases and J by 2 bases, 17 bases remained unmatched. The CDR3 is 21 residues long. The germline V gene encodes CDR1 SGDLS and CDR2 YYNGEE. CDR3 amino acids: CASSAPGTSGGPRVDTDTQYF. The CDR3 DNA sequence: TGTGCCAGCAGCGCCCCCGGGACTAGCGGGGGCCCCCGCGTAGACACAGATACGCAGTATTTT.

This clone was detected a few times. In nucleotides, the CDR3 is TGTGCCAGCAGCTTATCCGGGACAGGGGCGGTCACTGAAGCTTTCTTT. Translation gives CASSLSGTGAVTEAFF. The genes are TRBV7-8 and TRBJ1-1, with 10 bases matching TRBD1. V shed 2 bases and J 4 bases; nucleotides not matched to a gene: 7. The CDR3 totals 16 residues. From germline, CDR1 is SGHVS and CDR2 FQNEAQ.

The chain recombines TRBV29-1 with TRBJ2-1, with D tentatively TRBD1 (6 bases). There are 14 residues in the CDR3. Deletions cut 6 bases from V and 3 bases from J, with 15 bases between. CDR1 and CDR2 from the germline V gene are SQVTM and ANQGSEA. CDR3 coding DNA: TGCAGCGTATCGACCGGGACATACTACAATGAGCAGTTCTTC. Protein: CSVSTGTYYNEQFF.

CDR3 sequence: CASSLEGNTEAFF. CDR3 DNA: TGCGCCAGCAGTTTAGAGGGGAACACTGAAGCTTTCTTT. This sequence joins TRBV10-2 and TRBJ1-1, with D uncertain. Per the germline V gene, CDR1 is WSHSY and CDR2 is SAAADI. V was shortened by 5 bases and J by 1 base, with 8 bases between the two germline ends. This CDR3 region has 13 residues.

This chain links TRBV21-1 with TRBJ1-6. TRBV21-1 constitutes a pseudogene. CDR3 length: 21 amino acids. CDR3 sequence (DNA): TGTGCCAGCAGCAAAGGGGAAAAAGCGGGGATGTTCGGATTTTTTAGTTCACCCCTCCACTTT. This gives the protein CASSKGEKAGMFGFFSSPLHF.

This clone has just one count. The chain employs TRBV7-9 and TRBJ2-3; D is perhaps TRBD2 (5 bases). Trimming left V 5 bases short and J 4 bases short, with 10 bases between. In germline, CDR1 is SEHNR, CDR2 FQNEAQ (reference sequence). The CDR3 is 13 amino acids. CDR3 loop: CASSPRLPDTQYF. The CDR3 DNA reads TGTGCCAGCAGCCCGAGACTACCAGATACGCAGTATTTT.

The rearrangement links TRBV18 to TRBJ2-7; D is perhaps TRBD1 (6 bases). The CDR3 consists of 14 residues. In germline, CDR1 is KGHSH, CDR2 LQKENI. V lost 6 bases to trimming and J lost 5 bases, with 17 bases between them. The CDR3 protein is CASSSSTGFHEQYF. CDR3 bases: TGTGCCAGCTCTTCCAGTACAGGGTTCCACGAGCAGTACTTC. Using reference TRBV18 and TRBJ2-7 for the parts outside the CDR3, the full variable domain is NAGVMQNPRHLVRRRGQEARLRCSPMKGHSHVYWYRQLPEEGLKFMVYLQKENIIDESGMPKERFSAEFPKEGPSILRIQQVVRGDSAAYFCASSSSTGFHEQYFGPGTRLTVT.

The chain employs TRBV7-9 and TRBJ1-5; no definite D call. Trimming removed 2 bases from V and 2 bases from J, with 7 bases in between. The germline V gene has CDR1 SEHNR and CDR2 FQNEAQ (reference sequence). This CDR3 contains 14 residues. CDR3 sequence reads: CASSLKGGNQPQHF. The CDR3 coding sequence is TGTGCCAGCAGCTTAAAGGGTGGCAATCAGCCCCAGCATTTT.

This clone was found a few times. The V gene is TRBV2, the J gene TRBJ1-4; a possible D gene is TRBD1 (6 bases). The CDR3 sequence is 14 residues long. Germline V CDR1 and CDR2: SNHLY, FYNNEI. V dropped 7 bases and J dropped 6 bases, with 15 bases sitting between them. The CDR3 protein is CASTPTGQYEKLFF. CDR3 DNA: TGTGCCAGCACCCCCACGGGACAATATGAAAAACTGTTTTTT.

This chain connects TRBV12-3 or TRBV12-4 to TRBJ1-2; tentatively, D is TRBD1 (6 bases). This CDR3 comprises 13 residues. The ends were cut back, 6 bases at V and 7 bases at J, with 15 bases in the middle. CDR3 protein: CASSTTGGAGYTF. CDR3 nucleotides: TGTGCCAGCAGCACCACGGGGGGGGCTGGCTACACCTTC.

This clone was seen once. The chain carries TRBV10-2 and TRBJ2-1; 8 bases line up with TRBD2. The V segment lost 11 bases and the J segment 4 bases; nucleotides outside the gene matches: 7. CDR3 length: 13 amino acids. Germline CDR1 and CDR2: WSHSY and SAAADI. This CDR3 is CALGGESYNEQFF. The CDR3 DNA reads TGCGCCCTCGGGGGGGAGTCATACAATGAGCAGTTCTTC.

V gene TRBV6-6 combines with J gene TRBJ2-1; 13 nucleotides agree with TRBD2. CDR3 size: 14 residues. Germline CDR1 reads MNHNY; CDR2 reads SVGAGI (reference sequence). J gave up 7 bases and V 7 bases, and 4 bases lay outside the gene matches. The DNA of the CDR3 is TGTGCCAGCATACGGGGACTAGCGGGAAATGAGCAGTTCTTC. As protein: CASIRGLAGNEQFF.

This sequence joins TRBV27 and TRBJ2-2, with D uncertain. The CDR3 spans 16 residues. CDR1 and CDR2 from the germline V gene are MNHEY and SMNVEV (reference sequence). The V end lost 6 bases, the J end lost 0 bases, and 14 bases lay between the germline ends. The CDR3 bases are TGTGCCAGCAGCCGATTTGTGGCCTCGAACACCGGGGAGCTGTTTTTT. It codes for CASSRFVASNTGELFF.

The rearrangement joins TRBV3-1 (or the pseudogene TRBV3-2) to TRBJ1-3; the D is unclear. V was pared by 6 bases and J by 0 bases, with 9 bases between. This CDR3 is built from 14 residues. CDR1 and CDR2 (germline): LGHDT, YNNKEL (reference sequence). The CDR3 region is CASRARSSGNTIYF. As DNA, the CDR3 is TGTGCCAGCAGGGCGCGGAGCTCTGGAAACACCATATATTTT.

This clone was counted a single time. This chain links TRBV28 with TRBJ1-1, with a possible D match to TRBD1 (5 bases). The CDR3 is made up of 16 amino acids. Germline V gives CDR1 MDHEN, CDR2 SYDVKM. Trimming took off 4 bases at V and 3 bases at J, with 18 bases between the two ends. The CDR3 reads CASSSYRRALDTEAFF. CDR3 sequence (DNA): TGTGCCAGCAGTTCCTACAGGAGGGCGCTTGACACTGAAGCTTTCTTT. The complete variable domain, with remaining parts taken from reference TRBV28 and TRBJ1-1, reads DVKVTQSSRYLVKRTGEKVFLECVQDMDHENMFWYRQDPGLGLRLIYFSYDVKMKEKGDIPEGYSVSREKKERFSLILESASTNQTSMYLCASSSYRRALDTEAFFGQGTRLTVV.

V is TRBV18 and J is TRBJ1-2; possibly TRBD1 for D (5 bases). From germline, CDR1 is KGHSH and CDR2 LQKENI. The CDR3 has 14 residues. V was trimmed by 3 bases and J by 1 base, leaving 9 bases between them. The CDR3 here is CASSPGTDNYGYTF. In DNA form, the CDR3 reads TGTGCCAGCTCACCCGGGACGGATAACTATGGCTACACCTTC.

This clone was seen just once. V is TRBV5-1 and J is TRBJ1-5; the D is unclear. V was trimmed by 4 bases and J by 0 bases, leaving 5 bases between them. The CDR3 length is 13 residues. The germline gives CDR1 SGHRS, CDR2 YFSETQ. The CDR3 DNA sequence: TGCGCCAGCAGCACCGATAGCAATCAGCCCCAGCATTTT. This codes for CASSTDSNQPQHF.